One sample yielded the 20 T cell receptor beta chains listed below, sequenced in a study of blood T cell repertoires in COVID-19. Sequenced by immunoSEQ multiplex PCR; TCRdb stores in-frame clones only, minus some. The repertoire holds over 250,000 clones, with approximately 90% as singletons. Source material: peripheral blood. The source is an older woman with acute or convalescent COVID-19.

This rearrangement joins TRBV29-1 to TRBJ2-1; the D is unclear. V lost 6 bases and J lost 12, with 9 bases in between. This CDR3 is built from 9 residues. Germline assignment: CDR1 SQVTM and CDR2 ANQGSEA. CDR3 protein: CSVGGGQFF. The CDR3 DNA reads as TGCAGCGTCGGCGGCGGGCAGTTCTTC.

This clone was observed a single time. One junction end disagrees with the germline gene, perhaps due to a read error. The J gene is TRBJ2-3, the V gene TRBV28, with D possibly matching TRBD2 (7 bases). Germline V lookup: CDR1 MDHEN, CDR2 SYDVKM. The CDR3 spans 14 residues. The CDR3: CASNDGGRVDTQYF. Here the CDR3 DNA reads TGTGCGAGCAACGACGGGGGGCGGGTAGATACGCAGTATTTT. Filled out from reference TRBV28 and TRBJ2-3, the complete variable domain reads DVKVTQSSRYLVKRTGEKVFLECVQDMDHENMFWYRQDPGLGLRLIYFSYDVKMKEKGDIPEGYSVSREKKERFSLILESASTNQTSMYLCASNDGGRVDTQYFGPGTRLTVL.

The CDR3 here is CASSSDRGSSPLHF. The CDR3 DNA is TGTGCCAGCAGCTCCGACAGGGGTAGTTCACCCCTCCACTTT. The V call is TRBV7-9, the J call TRBJ1-6; 8 nucleotides agree with TRBD1. Germline V lookup: CDR1 SEHNR, CDR2 FQNEAQ (reference sequence). This CDR3 spans 14 amino acids. The J segment lost 9 bases and the V segment lost 4 bases, leaving 5 bases of the junction unmatched.

This clone was counted a single time. This chain links TRBV5-4 with TRBJ2-3, with 9 nucleotides matching TRBD2. Germline lookup yields CDR1 SGHNT and CDR2 YYREEE (reference sequence). The V gene end was trimmed by 3 bases and the J gene end by 6 bases; junction bases not matched to a gene: 8. CDR3 length equals 15 residues. This CDR3 reads CASSSVAGVSDTQYF. CDR3 bases: TGTGCCAGCAGCTCCGTAGCGGGAGTCTCGGATACGCAGTATTTT.

The chain recombines TRBV14 with TRBJ2-7, with a possible D match to TRBD2 (6 bases). Germline assignment: CDR1 SGHDN and CDR2 FVKESK. V lost 0 bases, J lost 1 base, and 16 bases lay in between. This CDR3 comprises 17 residues. The CDR3 DNA sequence: TGTGCCAGCAGCCAAGACACGTGGGGACTCCTGTCCTACGAGCAGTACTTC. It is translated as CASSQDTWGLLSYEQYF. Drawing the rest from reference TRBV14 and TRBJ2-7, the complete variable domain is EAGVTQFPSHSVIEKGQTVTLRCDPISGHDNLYWYRRVMGKEIKFLLHFVKESKQDESGMPNNRFLAERTGGTYSTLKVQPAELEDSGVYFCASSQDTWGLLSYEQYFGPGTRLTVT.

In DNA, the CDR3 is TGTGCCAGTAGTATTAGCGGGAGGGAGACCCAGTACTTC. Translating gives CASSISGRETQYF. The chain couples TRBV19 to TRBJ2-5, with 10 bases that match TRBD2. Germline assignment: CDR1 LNHDA and CDR2 SQIVND (reference sequence). With V trimmed by 3 bases and J by 5 bases, 0 bases remained unmatched. The CDR3 spans 13 residues.

V gene TRBV6-6 combines with J gene TRBJ2-3; 10 nucleotides agree with TRBD1. This CDR3 comprises 15 residues. Germline-derived CDR1 and CDR2 are MNHNY and SVGAGI (reference sequence). Trimming took 8 bases from V and 6 from J; bases not matched to a gene: 11. CDR3 nucleotides: TGTGCCAGCGGAATAGGGACAGGGGTTTCGGATACGCAGTATTTT. Amino acids: CASGIGTGVSDTQYF.

This chain links TRBV7-2 with TRBJ1-6; 9 nucleotides line up with TRBD1. Trimming removed 1 base from V and 10 bases from J; junction bases left unmatched: 5. CDR1 and CDR2 from the germline V gene are SGHTA and FQGNSA. The CDR3 is made up of 15 amino acids. The CDR3 bases are TGTGCCAGCAGCTTAGGGGGACAGGGAGGGTCACCCCTCCACTTT. Translation: CASSLGGQGGSPLHF.

The V and J genes are TRBV4-1 and TRBJ2-1; 8 positions agree with TRBD2. The junction had 3 bases not matched to a gene; V was cut back by 0 bases and J by 5 bases. CDR1 and CDR2 from the germline V gene are MGHRA and YSYEKL. This CDR3 is 15 amino acids long. The CDR3 is CASSQERGGHNEQFF. The CDR3 nucleotides are TGCGCCAGCAGCCAAGAACGGGGGGGACACAATGAGCAGTTCTTC.

This chain links TRBV29-1 with TRBJ1-1, with D unresolved. Germline V CDR1 and CDR2: SQVTM, ANQGSEA. The CDR3 is 12 residues long. With 7 bases removed from V and 4 bases from J, the gap between germline ends came to 13 bases. This CDR3 is CSGSRTGTEAFF. The DNA of the CDR3 is TGCAGCGGGTCTAGGACTGGCACTGAAGCTTTCTTT. Complete variable domain (other parts from reference TRBV29-1 and TRBJ1-1): SAVISQKPSRDICQRGTSLTIQCQVDSQVTMMFWYRQQPGQSLTLIATANQGSEATYESGFVIDKFPISRPNLTFSTLTVSNMSPEDSSIYLCSGSRTGTEAFFGQGTRLTVV.

V gene TRBV28 combines with J gene TRBJ1-6, with 8 bases fitting TRBD1. Germline V CDR1 and CDR2: MDHEN, SYDVKM. V shed 1 base, J shed 10 bases, and the junction held 12 bases outside the gene matches. The CDR3 consists of 17 residues. CDR3 sequence (DNA): TGTGCCAGCAGTTTATATGGGCGGGGGACAGGCGGCTCACCCCTCCACTTT. It yields the protein CASSLYGRGTGGSPLHF.

The J gene is TRBJ2-1, the V gene TRBV3-1 (or the pseudogene TRBV3-2); possibly TRBD2 for D (5 bases). With 3 bases removed from V and 3 bases from J, the gap between germline ends came to 12 bases. Germline V gene lookup returns CDR1 LGHDT and CDR2 YNNKEL (reference sequence). The CDR3 totals 15 residues. CDR3 amino acids: CASSQRRGFYNEQFF. CDR3 nucleotide sequence: TGTGCCAGCAGCCAGCGTCGGGGTTTCTACAATGAGCAGTTCTTC.

V gene TRBV7-2 combines with J gene TRBJ2-5; 8 nucleotides match TRBD2. Germline CDR1 and CDR2: SGHTA and FQGNSA. The CDR3 spans 15 residues. After removal of 6 bases from V and 3 bases from J, the junction contained 9 bases not matched to a gene. CDR3 sequence (DNA): TGTGCCAGCAGGCTCGAAGCGGGGGTTAAAGAGACCCAGTACTTC. Protein sequence: CASRLEAGVKETQYF.

V and J are TRBV11-2 and TRBJ2-7, with unresolved D. The CDR3 totals 13 residues. Trimming removed 4 bases at V and 3 bases at J, with 10 bases between. Germline V CDR1 and CDR2: SGHAT, FQNNGV. Here the CDR3 reads CASSSEFFYEQYF. The CDR3, as DNA: TGTGCCAGCAGCTCCGAGTTCTTCTACGAGCAGTACTTC.

The count of this clone is one. The chain uses TRBV6-5 and TRBJ2-3; D ambiguous. The germline CDR1 and CDR2 sequences are MNHEY and SVGAGI. CDR3 length: 14 amino acids. V was trimmed by 8 bases and J by 4 bases, leaving 16 bases between them. The CDR3 coding sequence is TGTGCCAGCTCGCGACAAGCCTCTGCAGATACGCAGTATTTT. Translation: CASSRQASADTQYF.

This chain links TRBV29-1 with TRBJ1-5, with 8 bases lining up with TRBD1. CDR3 length: 12 residues. Germline lookup yields CDR1 SQVTM and CDR2 ANQGSEA. Unmatched junction bases numbered 8, after V lost 5 bases and J lost 11 bases. CDR3 protein: CSVSEIQGAQHF. The CDR3 coding sequence is TGCAGCGTTTCGGAGATACAGGGGGCCCAGCATTTT. Using reference TRBV29-1 and TRBJ1-5 for the parts outside the CDR3, the full variable domain is SAVISQKPSRDICQRGTSLTIQCQVDSQVTMMFWYRQQPGQSLTLIATANQGSEATYESGFVIDKFPISRPNLTFSTLTVSNMSPEDSSIYLCSVSEIQGAQHFGDGTRLSIL.

This rearrangement joins TRBV9 to TRBJ1-3, with a weak D call TRBD1 (6 bases). Germline assignment: CDR1 SGDLS and CDR2 YYNGEE. Trimming left V 2 bases short and J 0 bases short, with 6 bases between. The CDR3 length is 14 residues. CDR3 coding DNA: TGTGCCAGCAGCGTGACAGGCTCTGGAAACACCATATATTTT. It is translated as CASSVTGSGNTIYF.

V and J are TRBV14 and TRBJ2-3; no firm D call. CDR1 and CDR2 (germline): SGHDN, FVKESK. The CDR3 is made up of 14 amino acids. Trimming took off 5 bases at V and 2 bases at J, with 11 bases between the two ends. CDR3 sequence (DNA): TGTGCCAGCAGCTTATACGGTGACACAGATACGCAGTATTTT. Translation: CASSLYGDTDTQYF.

The genes are TRBV30 and TRBJ1-1, with 11 bases lining up with TRBD1. With 5 bases clipped from V and 4 bases from J, the junction kept 6 bases outside the gene matches. The CDR3 totals 14 residues. The germline V gene encodes CDR1 GTSNPN and CDR2 SVGIG (reference sequence). The CDR3 loop is CAWGQGARITEAFF. The CDR3 region has the DNA TGTGCCTGGGGACAGGGGGCGCGGATCACTGAAGCTTTCTTT. Complete variable domain (other parts from reference TRBV30 and TRBJ1-1): SQTIHQWPATLVQPVGSPLSLECTVEGTSNPNLYWYRQAAGRGLQLLFYSVGIGQISSEVPQNLSASRPQDRQFILSSKKLLLSDSGFYLCAWGQGARITEAFFGQGTRLTVV.

This clone occurred a few times. The V call is TRBV28, the J call TRBJ1-2; no clear D gene. Germline V gene data show CDR1 as MDHEN and CDR2 as SYDVKM. CDR3 length equals 14 residues. With 8 bases removed from V and 0 bases from J, the gap between germline ends came to 13 bases. The CDR3 sequence: CASCVGRANYGYTF. The CDR3 DNA reads as TGTGCCAGCTGTGTAGGTCGGGCTAACTATGGCTACACCTTC.